What follows is one T cell receptor beta chain and its context. Its antigen remains unidentified. Base qualities were left out, and no much larger clone turns up one base away. For sequencing, an Illumina HiSeq 1500 was employed. TCRdb trimmed the raw reads at Q25, called clones with MiXCR and kept productive beta chains. All rows with the same CDR3 protein become a single entry with the most common DNA and genes. Within this sample are about half a million distinct CDR3 sequences, with about 33% of them counted one time only. About a sixth of the sample rests with the top ten. The data were taken from a study of T cell repertoires in cytomegalovirus infection (dated 2019 in TCRdb). For the study in its entirety: Peptide stimulations targeted recently identified HLA-C-restricted CMV epitopes, whose presentation resists viral immunomodulation, together with well-studied HLA-B-restricted epitopes. The HLA type of each donor mattered for the analysis, because public TCR beta signatures pointed to carriage of CMV infection along with the matching HLA type.

The CDR1 and CDR2 encoded by the germline V gene are SGHTA and FQGNSA. Deletion took 4 bases off V and 4 bases off J, with a span of 17 bases between the germline ends. From its cysteine to its phenylalanine, the CDR3 spans 17 amino acids. Only the CDR3 DNA stays, 51 bases, in frame from base 1. The research as a whole found: The ex vivo response was dominated by HLA-C-restricted CMV-specific TCR beta clonotypes, and the single most frequent clonotype in two of eight donors was supplied by these HLA-C-restricted clonotypes. Carriers of CMV infection plus the relevant HLA type were discriminated by the cumulative frequency of public TCR beta family members in the study cohort and in an independent roughly 340-donor cohort.

The sample's treatment or condition, from its label and the paper: in vitro stimulation with specific CMV peptide epitopes to enrich CMV-specific T cells. The receptor's source is a human donor in good health (CMV status not recorded). Some clones in this sample may be carry-over from other donors' samples. Sample: cultured PBMCs, taken from culture after CMV antigen stimulation. The sequence joins TRBV7-2 to TRBJ2-6, with no confident D gene call. The CDR3 has the sequence CASSWVAPSHGANVLTF. Here is the DNA: TGTGCCAGCAGCTGGGTCGCTCCGTCCCACGGGGCCAACGTCCTGACTTTC.